Listed here is a single TCR beta chain. These data come from a study of blood T cell repertoires in COVID-19. Study information: COVID-19 samples collected from the United States, Italy and Spain covered acute and convalescent phases. Sample material is recorded as cDNA or gDNA derived from T cells, B-cell-depleted T cells, or PBMCs.

Sequencing was performed with immunoSEQ multiplex PCR; in TCRdb, only in-frame clones are kept and a portion is missing. This sample has 150,000 or so clones, with about four fifths found just once. This CDR3 has 15 residues. With 5 bases clipped from V and 6 bases from J, the junction kept 10 bases outside the gene matches. In germline, CDR1 is LNHNV, CDR2 YYDKDF (reference sequence). The chain employs TRBV15 and TRBJ2-5, with TRBD1 matching 9 bases. The sequencing input was peripheral blood. This clonotype was obtained from a woman in her fifties or sixties with acute or convalescent COVID-19. The CDR3 here is CATSPEQGAVKTQYF. The CDR3 DNA is TGTGCCACCAGCCCCGAACAGGGGGCGGTGAAGACCCAGTACTTC.